This entry lists 20 T cell receptor beta chains sequenced from one sample in a study of OX40 agonist ivuxolimab in advanced cancers. The data were produced by immunoSEQ multiplex PCR, yet TCRdb's version contains in-frame clones alone and is incomplete. The profile shows over 50,000 clones, around nine tenths of them singletons. The starting material was CD4+ or CD8+ T cells sorted from blood, obtained in a trial of the OX40 agonist ivuxolimab. These receptors all stem from an adult with an advanced solid tumor such as melanoma, head and neck, liver or kidney cancer.

This sequence joins TRBV5-6 and TRBJ2-7; weak D call: TRBD2 (7 bases). Germline CDR1 reads SGHDT; CDR2 reads YYEEEE. This CDR3 has 16 residues. The germline V and J ends were trimmed by 3 bases and 0 bases, with 16 bases remaining between them. CDR3 coding DNA: TGTGCCAGCAGCTCGTGGTGGGGGGGCAGCTCCTACGAGCAGTACTTC. Its translation is CASSSWWGGSSYEQYF.

The gene calls are TRBV4-2 and TRBJ2-2, with 9 bases aligning to TRBD2. V trimming: 1 base; J trimming: 0 bases; junction bases outside the gene matches: 3. The germline V gene has CDR1 LGHNA and CDR2 YNFKEQ. The CDR3 consists of 17 residues. The CDR3 loop is CASSQVGGRANTGELFF. The CDR3 nucleotides are TGTGCCAGCAGCCAAGTGGGCGGGAGGGCGAACACCGGGGAGCTGTTTTTT.

This chain joins TRBV9 and TRBJ2-1; 13 bases agree with TRBD2. Germline CDR1 SGDLS, CDR2 YYNGEE. The CDR3 spans 14 residues. The V and J ends lost 4 bases and 8 bases, in that order; junction bases with no gene match: 3. The CDR3 loop is CASSSGLAGDEQFF. The CDR3 bases are TGTGCCAGCAGCTCAGGACTAGCGGGAGATGAGCAGTTCTTC. Full variable domain (missing parts from reference TRBV9 and TRBJ2-1): DSGVTQTPKHLITATGQRVTLRCSPRSGDLSVYWYQQSLDQGLQFLIQYYNGEERAKGNILERFSAQQFPDLHSELNLSSLELGDSALYFCASSSGLAGDEQFFGPGTRLTVL.

The chain recombines TRBV28 with TRBJ1-5, with a possible D match to TRBD1 (6 bases). Germline V gene data show CDR1 as MDHEN and CDR2 as SYDVKM. Trimming stripped 4 bases from V and 2 bases from J, with 18 bases between. This CDR3 comprises 17 residues. This chain's CDR3 is CASSSVTSRTGNQPQHF. The DNA for the CDR3 is TGTGCCAGCAGTTCGGTAACTTCTCGGACAGGCAATCAGCCCCAGCATTTT.

This chain connects TRBV7-9 to TRBJ2-1, with D possibly TRBD1 on 6 matching bases. Germline V gene lookup returns CDR1 SEHNR and CDR2 FQNEAQ (reference sequence). The CDR3 has 16 amino acids. Between the trimmed V and J ends, which lost 5 bases and 7 bases, there was a span of 21 bases. CDR3 bases: TGTGCCAGCAGCGGACCCGGGACACTCCCTCGGAATGAGCAGTTCTTC. Protein product: CASSGPGTLPRNEQFF.

The gene calls are TRBV28 and TRBJ2-7; 9 bases are shared with TRBD1. V was clipped by 9 bases and J by 4 bases; unmatched bases: 7. Germline V gene lookup returns CDR1 MDHEN and CDR2 SYDVKM. There are 13 residues in the CDR3. The CDR3: CASTSGQGYEQYF. The DNA for the CDR3 is TGTGCCAGTACCTCGGGACAGGGTTACGAGCAGTACTTC.

Concerning this clone: The junction does not match germline at one end; this may be a read error. V and J are TRBV14 and TRBJ1-1; no clear D. The CDR3 contains 15 residues. The V gene's germline CDR1 is SGHDN and CDR2 FVKESK. This CDR3 reads CASTQNSQMNTEAFF. The CDR3 region has the DNA TGTGCCAGCACCCAAAACTCTCAAATGAACACTGAAGCTTTCTTT.

The rearrangement links TRBV28 to TRBJ1-1; TRBD1 agrees at 8 bases. CDR3 length: 16 residues. CDR1 and CDR2 (germline): MDHEN, SYDVKM. J lost 0 bases, V lost 8 bases, and 11 bases had no gene match. In DNA, the CDR3 is TGTGCCAGCCATTATGGGACAGGAGAGATGAACACTGAAGCTTTCTTT. Translating it yields CASHYGTGEMNTEAFF.

This sequence joins TRBV6-6 and TRBJ2-5; D not certain. The CDR3 sequence is 15 residues long. Trimming shortened V by 2 bases and J by 1 base, and 11 bases separated the two germline ends. Germline CDR1 reads MNHNY; CDR2 reads SVGAGI (reference sequence). The CDR3 DNA reads TGTGCCAGCAGTTACATCGGCAGTGGCCAAGAGACCCAGTACTTC. Translating gives CASSYIGSGQETQYF.

The genes are TRBV9 and TRBJ2-7, with D possibly being TRBD1 (6 bases). Germline lookup yields CDR1 SGDLS and CDR2 YYNGEE. The CDR3 consists of 13 residues. Trimming shortened V by 2 bases and J by 3 bases, and 9 bases separated the two germline ends. The CDR3 protein is CASSVGHNYEQYF. DNA of the CDR3: TGTGCCAGCAGCGTGGGACATAACTACGAGCAGTACTTC.

The chain recombines TRBV28 with TRBJ2-1; D perhaps matches TRBD2 (5 bases). This CDR3 is 15 amino acids long. CDR1 and CDR2 from the germline V gene are MDHEN and SYDVKM. V lost 4 bases to trimming and J lost 7 bases, with 17 bases between them. The CDR3 DNA sequence: TGTGCCAGCAGTTCCCTAGCATGGGTGGGGAATGAGCAGTTCTTC. Protein: CASSSLAWVGNEQFF.

This chain connects TRBV28 to TRBJ2-1; D is perhaps TRBD1 (5 bases). This CDR3 has 16 residues. CDR1 MDHEN and CDR2 SYDVKM come from the germline V gene. The V end was cut by 2 bases, the J end by 2 bases, with 13 bases between. The CDR3 coding sequence is TGTGCCAGCAGTTTAGAAACTACAGGACCCTACAATGAGCAGTTCTTC. Translation: CASSLETTGPYNEQFF.

Regarding this clone: One end of the junction is discordant with germline, which a read error may explain. The genes are TRBV7-7 and TRBJ2-7; 8 bases line up with TRBD1. The CDR3 has 15 residues. CDR1 SSHAT and CDR2 FNYEAQ come from the germline V gene (reference sequence). CDR3 amino acids: CASSPGTGVTYEQYF. CDR3 nucleotides: TGTGCTAGCAGCCCGGGGACAGGCGTTACCTACGAGCAGTACTTC.

The chain recombines TRBV7-9 with TRBJ2-3, with a possible D match to TRBD2 (6 bases). In germline, CDR1 is SEHNR, CDR2 FQNEAQ (reference sequence). This CDR3 spans 16 amino acids. V was shortened by 5 bases and J by 2 bases, with 17 bases between the two germline ends. The CDR3 reads CASSQGVGGPTDTQYF. The CDR3, as DNA: TGTGCCAGCAGCCAAGGAGTGGGGGGTCCCACAGATACGCAGTATTTT.

This clone was observed once. This chain joins TRBV6-6 and TRBJ2-7; D is ambiguous. The CDR3 is 14 residues long. The ends were cut back, 2 bases at V and 5 bases at J, with 13 bases in the middle. Looked up from germline, CDR1 is MNHNY and CDR2 is SVGAGI (reference sequence). CDR3 loop: CASSYIRSHHEQYF. CDR3 sequence (DNA): TGTGCCAGCAGTTACATTCGTAGTCACCACGAGCAGTACTTC.

The V and J genes are TRBV11-1 and TRBJ2-3; D gene uncertain. Trimming stripped 8 bases from V and 2 bases from J, with 8 bases between. Per the germline V gene, CDR1 is SGHAT and CDR2 is FQDESV (reference sequence). This CDR3 is built from 12 residues. CDR3 in amino acids: CASARVTDTQYF. The CDR3 DNA reads TGTGCCAGCGCCAGAGTCACAGATACGCAGTATTTT.

The gene calls are TRBV19 and TRBJ2-1; D is ambiguous. V was shortened by 4 bases and J by 5 bases, with 0 bases between the two germline ends. CDR1 and CDR2 from the germline V gene are LNHDA and SQIVND (reference sequence). The CDR3 is 10 amino acids. CDR3 nucleotide sequence: TGTGCCAGTAGTAACAATGAGCAGTTCTTC. Protein sequence: CASSNNEQFF.

This clone appeared a single time. The chain has TRBV6-6 and TRBJ1-4; D is undetermined. Trimming removed 6 bases from V and 0 bases from J, with 5 bases in between. This CDR3 comprises 13 residues. Germline V gene sequence: CDR1 MNHNY, CDR2 SVGAGI (reference sequence). CDR3: CASSRSTNEKLFF. CDR3 sequence (DNA): TGTGCCAGCAGCAGGTCAACTAATGAAAAACTGTTTTTT.

The CDR3: CASSSPGQGLQETQYF. CDR3 coding DNA: TGTGCCAGCAGCTCGCCCGGACAGGGATTACAAGAGACCCAGTACTTC. The rearrangement uses TRBV11-3 and TRBJ2-5, with 8 positions matching TRBD1. The CDR3 runs 16 residues. The trim removed 4 bases at V and 2 bases at J, leaving 9 bases unmatched. The germline gives CDR1 SGHNT, CDR2 YENEEA.

This chain uses TRBV27 with TRBJ2-2; TRBD1 is a possible D gene (6 bases). Germline loops: CDR1 MNHEY, CDR2 SMNVEV (reference sequence). Trimming took off 2 bases at V and 6 bases at J, with 7 bases between the two ends. This CDR3 region has 13 residues. The CDR3 here is CASSLEGAGELFF. The CDR3 bases are TGTGCCAGCAGTTTAGAGGGGGCCGGGGAGCTGTTTTTT.